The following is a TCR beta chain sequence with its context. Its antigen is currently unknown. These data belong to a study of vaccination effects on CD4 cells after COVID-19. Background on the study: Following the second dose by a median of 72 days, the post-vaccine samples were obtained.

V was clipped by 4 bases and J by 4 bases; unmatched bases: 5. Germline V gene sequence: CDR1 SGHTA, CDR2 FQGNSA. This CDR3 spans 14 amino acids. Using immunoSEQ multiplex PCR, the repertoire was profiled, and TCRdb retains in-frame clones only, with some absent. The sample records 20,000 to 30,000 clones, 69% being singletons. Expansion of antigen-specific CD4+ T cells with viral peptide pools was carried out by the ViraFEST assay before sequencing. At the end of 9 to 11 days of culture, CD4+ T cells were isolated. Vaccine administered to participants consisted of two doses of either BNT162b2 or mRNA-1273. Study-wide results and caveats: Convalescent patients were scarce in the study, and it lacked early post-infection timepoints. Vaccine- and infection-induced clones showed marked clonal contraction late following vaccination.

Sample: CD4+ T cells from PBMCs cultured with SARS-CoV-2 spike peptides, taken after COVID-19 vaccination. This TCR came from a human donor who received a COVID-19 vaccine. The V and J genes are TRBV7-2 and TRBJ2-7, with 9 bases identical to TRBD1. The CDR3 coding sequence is TGTGCCAGCAGCTCCCCGGGACAGGGATACGAGCAGTACTTC. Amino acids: CASSSPGQGYEQYF.